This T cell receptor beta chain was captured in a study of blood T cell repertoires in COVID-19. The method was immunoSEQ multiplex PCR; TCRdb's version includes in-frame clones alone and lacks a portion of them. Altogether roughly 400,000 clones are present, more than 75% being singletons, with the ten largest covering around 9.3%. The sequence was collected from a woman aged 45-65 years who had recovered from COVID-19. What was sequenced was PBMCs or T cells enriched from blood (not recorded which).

CDR3 nucleotides: TGTGCCAGCAGTTCTACAGGGGGCCGACTTGGAGTGTACTTC. It is translated as CASSSTGGRLGVYF. The chain couples TRBV27 to TRBJ2-7; 9 bases fit TRBD1. CDR1 is MNHEY, CDR2 SMNVEV, per germline (reference sequence). V lost 4 bases and J lost 12; bases outside the gene matches: 13. This CDR3 spans 14 amino acids.